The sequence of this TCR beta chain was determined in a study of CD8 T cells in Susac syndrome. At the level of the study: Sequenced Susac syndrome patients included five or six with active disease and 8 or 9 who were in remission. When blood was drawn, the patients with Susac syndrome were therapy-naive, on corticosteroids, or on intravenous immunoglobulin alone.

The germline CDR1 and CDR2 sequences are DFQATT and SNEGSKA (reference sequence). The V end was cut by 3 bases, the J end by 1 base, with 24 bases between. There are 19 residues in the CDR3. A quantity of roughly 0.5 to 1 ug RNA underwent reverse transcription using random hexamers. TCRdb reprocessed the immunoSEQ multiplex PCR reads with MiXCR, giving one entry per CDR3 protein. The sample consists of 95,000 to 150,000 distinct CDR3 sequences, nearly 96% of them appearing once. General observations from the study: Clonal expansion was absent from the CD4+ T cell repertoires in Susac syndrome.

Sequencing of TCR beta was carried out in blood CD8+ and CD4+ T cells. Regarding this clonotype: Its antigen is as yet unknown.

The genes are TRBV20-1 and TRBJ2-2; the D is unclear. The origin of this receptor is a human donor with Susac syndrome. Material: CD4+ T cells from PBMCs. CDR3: CSASRTPHYGPLNTGELFF. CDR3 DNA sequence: TGCAGTGCTAGTCGGACCCCTCACTATGGGCCGTTGAACACCGGGGAGCTGTTTTTT.